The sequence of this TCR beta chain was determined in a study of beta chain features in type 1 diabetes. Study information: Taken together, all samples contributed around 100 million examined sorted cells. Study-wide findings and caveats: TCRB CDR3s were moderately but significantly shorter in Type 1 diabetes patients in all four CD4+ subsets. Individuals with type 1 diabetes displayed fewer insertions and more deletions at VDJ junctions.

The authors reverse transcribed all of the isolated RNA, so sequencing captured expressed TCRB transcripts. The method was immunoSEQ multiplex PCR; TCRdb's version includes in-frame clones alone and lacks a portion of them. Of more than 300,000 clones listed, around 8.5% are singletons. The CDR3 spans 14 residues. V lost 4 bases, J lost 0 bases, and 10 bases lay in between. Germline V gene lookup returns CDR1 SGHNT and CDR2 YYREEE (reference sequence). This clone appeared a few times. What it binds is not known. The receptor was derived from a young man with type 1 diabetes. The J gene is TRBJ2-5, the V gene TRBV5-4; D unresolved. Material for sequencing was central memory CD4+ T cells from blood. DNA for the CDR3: TGTGCCAGCAGCGCTAGGGTTAACCAAGAGACCCAGTACTTC. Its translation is CASSARVNQETQYF. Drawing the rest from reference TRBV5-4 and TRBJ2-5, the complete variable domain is ETGVTQSPTHLIKTRGQQVTLRCSSQSGHNTVSWYQQALGQGPQFIFQYYREEENGRGNFPPRFSGLQFPNYSSELNVNALELDDSALYLCASSARVNQETQYFGPGTRLLVL.